This T cell receptor beta chain came from a study of cytomegalovirus exposure and HLA in healthy donors. V lost 5 bases to trimming and J lost 4 bases, with 14 bases between them. This CDR3 has 14 amino acids. Per the germline V gene, CDR1 is LNHDA and CDR2 is SQIVND (reference sequence). It was with 60 Vbeta and 13 Jbeta primers that the PCR ran. The protocol was immunoSEQ multiplex PCR, while the TCRdb copy is restricted to in-frame clones and leaves out a portion. The table has more than 150,000 clones, approximately 80% seen once. The source of this sequence is a young woman in good health and CMV-seronegative. Sequencing was performed on PBMCs. This rearrangement joins TRBV19 to TRBJ1-2, with D possibly being TRBD1 (6 bases). Here the CDR3 reads CASSSGGAVYGYTF. The CDR3 region has the DNA TGTGCCAGTAGTTCTGGGGGCGCAGTCTATGGCTACACCTTC.